This T cell receptor (beta chain) appears in the sequencing data of a study of breast tumors, draining lymph nodes, adjacent tissues. Overall study findings and caveats: Most tumor T cells seemingly derive from lymph node, then expand in tumor. Tumor TCR diversity was below lymph nodes but above nontumor tissue. Luminal-like breast cancer showed significantly greater tumor-nontumor repertoire similarity than basal-like breast cancer did. Tumor T cell lymph node origin was a supported hypothesis, not proven.

Axillary draining lymph nodes of breast cancer patients supplied the node samples. TCRdb re-called the multiplex PCR reads with MiXCR, one entry per CDR3 protein. The table records under 300,000 distinct CDR3 sequences, approximately 36% of them present only once. The CDR3 sequence is 14 residues long. Germline CDR1 LNHNV, CDR2 YYDKDF (reference sequence). V dropped 5 bases and J dropped 7; count of bases not matched to a gene: 7. Comment on this clonotype: What it binds is not known.

The sequence came from a female donor with breast cancer. Some clones in this sample may be carry-over from other donors' samples. Sequenced input: axillary lymph node tissue. This chain connects TRBV15 to TRBJ2-1, with TRBD2 matching over 8 bases. CDR3 coding DNA: TGTGCCACCAGCCGGGCGGGAGGTAGAAATGAGCAGTTCTTC. Its protein is CATSRAGGRNEQFF.